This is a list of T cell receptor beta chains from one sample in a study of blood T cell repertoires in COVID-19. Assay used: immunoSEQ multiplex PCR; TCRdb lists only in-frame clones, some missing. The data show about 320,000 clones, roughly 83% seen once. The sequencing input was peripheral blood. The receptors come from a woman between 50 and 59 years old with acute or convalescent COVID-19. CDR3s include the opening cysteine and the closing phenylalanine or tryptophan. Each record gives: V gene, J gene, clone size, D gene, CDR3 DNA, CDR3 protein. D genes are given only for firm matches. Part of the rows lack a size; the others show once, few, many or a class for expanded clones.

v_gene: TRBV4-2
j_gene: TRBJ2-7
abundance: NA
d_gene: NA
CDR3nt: TGTGCCAGCAGCCAAGATTTGGTTAGTACAGGGCTTGCCTACGAGCAGTACTTC
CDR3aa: CASSQDLVSTGLAYEQYF

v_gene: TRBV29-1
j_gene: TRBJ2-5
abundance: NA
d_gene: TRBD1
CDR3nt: TGCAGCGTTGAGGACAGGGGGCTCCAGTACTTC
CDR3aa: CSVEDRGLQYF

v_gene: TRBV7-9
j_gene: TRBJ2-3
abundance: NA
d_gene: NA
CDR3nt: TGTGCCAGCAGCCTTATAACGGGGGACACAGATACGCAGTATTTT
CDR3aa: CASSLITGDTDTQYF

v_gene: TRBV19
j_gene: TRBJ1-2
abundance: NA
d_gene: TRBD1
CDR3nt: TGTGCCAGTACCCCCGGCCCGGGACAGCTGTATGGCTACACCTTC
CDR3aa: CASTPGPGQLYGYTF

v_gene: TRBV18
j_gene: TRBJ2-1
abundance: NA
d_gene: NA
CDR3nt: TGTGCCAGCTCACCACCGCAGATAAGCTCCTACAATGAGCAGTTCTTC
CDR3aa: CASSPPQISSYNEQFF

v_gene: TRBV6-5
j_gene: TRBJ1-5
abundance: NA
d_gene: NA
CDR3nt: TGTGCCAGCAGTTACTCTGGGAGGGGCAATCAGCCCCAGCATTTT
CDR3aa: CASSYSGRGNQPQHF

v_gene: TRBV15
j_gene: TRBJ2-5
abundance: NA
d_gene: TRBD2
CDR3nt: TGTGCCACCAGCAGCCCGACTAGCGGAGGGTTCCAAGAGACCCAGTACTTC
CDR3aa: CATSSPTSGGFQETQYF

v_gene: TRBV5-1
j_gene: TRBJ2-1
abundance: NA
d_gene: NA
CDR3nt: TGCGCCAGCAGCTTGTTGGGCGATTACAATGAGCAGTTCTTC
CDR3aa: CASSLLGDYNEQFF

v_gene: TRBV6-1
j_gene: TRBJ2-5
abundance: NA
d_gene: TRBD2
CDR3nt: TGTGCCAGCAGTGAACCTTCCGGACTAGCGAACCAAGAGACCCAGTACTTC
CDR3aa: CASSEPSGLANQETQYF

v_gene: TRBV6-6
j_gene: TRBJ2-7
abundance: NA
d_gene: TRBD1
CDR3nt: TGTGCCAGCAGTTTCGACCGGGACAGTTCCTACGAGCAGTACTTC
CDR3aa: CASSFDRDSSYEQYF

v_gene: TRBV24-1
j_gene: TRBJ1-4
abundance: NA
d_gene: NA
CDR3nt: TGTGCCACCAGTGATTCGAAGGGGGCAACTAATGAAAAACTGTTTTTT
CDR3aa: CATSDSKGATNEKLFF

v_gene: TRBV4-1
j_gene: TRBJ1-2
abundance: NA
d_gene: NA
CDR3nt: TGCGCCAGCAGCCAAGATGCAGGCACTAGCTATGGCTACACCTTC
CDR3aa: CASSQDAGTSYGYTF

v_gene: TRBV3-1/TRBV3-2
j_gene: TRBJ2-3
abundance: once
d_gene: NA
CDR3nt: TGTGCCAGCAGTCGTATATCCACAGATACGCAGTATTTT
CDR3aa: CASSRISTDTQYF

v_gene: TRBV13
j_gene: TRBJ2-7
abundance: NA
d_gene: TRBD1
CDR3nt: TGTGCCAGCAGCTCCACACAGGGGAAGGAGCAGTACTTC
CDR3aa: CASSSTQGKEQYF

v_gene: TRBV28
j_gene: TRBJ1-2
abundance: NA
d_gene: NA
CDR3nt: TGTGCCAGCAGTACCCCCGCAAGGAGGAGCTATGGCTACACCTTC
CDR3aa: CASSTPARRSYGYTF

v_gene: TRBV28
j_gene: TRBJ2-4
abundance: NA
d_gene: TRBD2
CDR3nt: TGTGCCAGCAGTTTAGGGACTAGCGGGAGGGCCGCGGGCATTCAGTACTTC
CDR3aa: CASSLGTSGRAAGIQYF

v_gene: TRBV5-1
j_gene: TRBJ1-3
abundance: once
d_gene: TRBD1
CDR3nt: TGCGCCAGCAGCTCCCTACAGGGGACTGGAAACACCATATATTTT
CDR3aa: CASSSLQGTGNTIYF

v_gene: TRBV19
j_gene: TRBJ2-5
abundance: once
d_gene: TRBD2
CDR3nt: TGTGCCAGTAGTAGGCGGCTAGCGGGAGAGGAGCTCCAAGAGACCCAGTACTTC
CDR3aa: CASSRRLAGEELQETQYF

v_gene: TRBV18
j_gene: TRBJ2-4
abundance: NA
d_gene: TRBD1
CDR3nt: TGTGCCAGCTCAACGGGGACAGGGTCGGTGAAGTTC
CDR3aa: CASSTGTGSVKF

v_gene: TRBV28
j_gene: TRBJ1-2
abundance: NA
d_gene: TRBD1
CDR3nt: TGTGCCAGCAGACTAGGGACAGCCGTCCGCGGCTACACCTTC
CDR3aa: CASRLGTAVRGYTF

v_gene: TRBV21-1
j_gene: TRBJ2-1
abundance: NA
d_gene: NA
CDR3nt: TGTGCCAGCAGCATCGGGACTAGCGGGATAAAGGGGCCATACAATGAGCAGTTCTTC
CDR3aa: CASSIGTSGIKGPYNEQFF

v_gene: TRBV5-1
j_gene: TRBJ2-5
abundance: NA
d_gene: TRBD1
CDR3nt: TGCGCCAGCAGCTTGGGGGACAGCAGTGGCGGCGAGACCCAGTACTTC
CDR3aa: CASSLGDSSGGETQYF

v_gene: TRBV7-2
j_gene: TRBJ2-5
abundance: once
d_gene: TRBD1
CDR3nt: TGTGCCAGCAGCAGGGGACAGCAAGAGACCCAGTACTTC
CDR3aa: CASSRGQQETQYF

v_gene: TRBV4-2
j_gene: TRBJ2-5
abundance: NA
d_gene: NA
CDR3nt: TGTGCCAGCAGCCAAGGAGTCAGGGTCCAAGAGACCCAGTACTTC
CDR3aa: CASSQGVRVQETQYF

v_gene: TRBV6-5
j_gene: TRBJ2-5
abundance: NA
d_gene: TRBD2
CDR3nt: TGTGCCAGCAGTTTCACCGGGACTAGTCGAGAGACCCAGTACTTC
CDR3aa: CASSFTGTSRETQYF

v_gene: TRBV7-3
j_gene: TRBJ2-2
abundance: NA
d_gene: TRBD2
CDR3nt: TGTGCCAGCAGGGCGGGGGCGAACACCGGGGAGCTGTTTTTT
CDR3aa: CASRAGANTGELFF

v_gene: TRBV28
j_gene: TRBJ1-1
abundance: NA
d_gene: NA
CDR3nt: TGTGCCAGCAATTCGGGTTCGCGGAACACTGAAGCTTTCTTT
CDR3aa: CASNSGSRNTEAFF

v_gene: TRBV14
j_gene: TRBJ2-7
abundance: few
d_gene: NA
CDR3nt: TGTGCCAGCAGTCGAGGGAGGAACCCCTACGAGCAGTACTTC
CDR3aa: CASSRGRNPYEQYF

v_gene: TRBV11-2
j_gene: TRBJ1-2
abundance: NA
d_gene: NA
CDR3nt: TGTGCCAGCAGCCCGGACAGAGGCTTTGGCTACACCTTC
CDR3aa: CASSPDRGFGYTF

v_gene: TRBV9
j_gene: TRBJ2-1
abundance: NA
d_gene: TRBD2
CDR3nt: TGTGCCAGCAGCGCACCGGGACTAGCGGGCAATGAGCAGTTCTTC
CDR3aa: CASSAPGLAGNEQFF

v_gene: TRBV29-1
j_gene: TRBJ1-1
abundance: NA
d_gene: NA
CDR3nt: TGCAGCGTTATACAGGGCCCTGGAGCTTTCTTT
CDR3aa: CSVIQGPGAFF

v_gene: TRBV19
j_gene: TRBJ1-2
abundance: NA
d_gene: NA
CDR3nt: TGTGCCAGTAGTAACCCCATCGGGCGGGACCGAGCCCTTAACTATGGCTACACCTTC
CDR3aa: CASSNPIGRDRALNYGYTF

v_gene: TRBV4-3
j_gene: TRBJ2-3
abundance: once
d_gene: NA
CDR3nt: TGCGCCAGCAGCCAAGCTCCAGGGCTCACAGATACGCAGTATTTT
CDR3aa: CASSQAPGLTDTQYF

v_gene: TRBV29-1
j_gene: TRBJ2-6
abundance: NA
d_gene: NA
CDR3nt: TGCAGCGTTAGGGACATCTCTGGGGCCAACGTCCTGACTTTC
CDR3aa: CSVRDISGANVLTF